This record covers a single T cell receptor (beta chain). The antigen remains undetermined. By 5'RACE template switching, TCR cDNA was produced, with a universal primer site and UMIs added in the process. TCRdb re-called the 5' RACE reads through MiXCR, storing one row per CDR3 protein. This sample has about 340,000 distinct CDR3 sequences, with over 8% found just once. The sample originates from a study of T cells after yellow fever vaccination. The ends were cut back, 3 bases at V and 12 bases at J, with 21 bases in the middle. The CDR3 has 16 amino acids. The germline gives CDR1 LNHNV, CDR2 YYDKDF (reference sequence). The study, taken as a whole, reports: Among all clonotypes, a small share was observed in both CD4 and CD8 compartments. A large majority of primary-vaccination clones showed up again after the booster (around 96% CD4, around 90% CD8).

The gene calls are TRBV15 and TRBJ1-6; a possible D gene is TRBD1 (5 bases). This clonotype was obtained from a man aged 18 to 30 who received the YFV17D yellow fever vaccine. This material consisted of PBMCs, taken on the day of the first yellow fever vaccination. Here the CDR3 reads CATSRDGLGGAGPLHF. CDR3 sequence (DNA): TGTGCCACCAGCAGGGATGGCCTTGGCGGGGCGGGACCCCTCCACTTT.